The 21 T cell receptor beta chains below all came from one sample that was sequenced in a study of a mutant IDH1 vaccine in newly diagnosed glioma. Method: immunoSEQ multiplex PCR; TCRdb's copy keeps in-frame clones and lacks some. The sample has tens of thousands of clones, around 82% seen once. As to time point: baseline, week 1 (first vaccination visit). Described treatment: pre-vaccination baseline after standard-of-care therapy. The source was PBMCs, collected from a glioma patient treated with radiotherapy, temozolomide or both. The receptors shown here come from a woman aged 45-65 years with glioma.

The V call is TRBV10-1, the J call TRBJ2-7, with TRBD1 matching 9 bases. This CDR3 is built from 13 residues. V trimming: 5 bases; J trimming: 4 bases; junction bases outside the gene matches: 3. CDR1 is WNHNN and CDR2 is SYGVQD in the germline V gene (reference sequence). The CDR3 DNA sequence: TGCGCCAGCAGTCGTGGACAGGGGTACGAGCAGTACTTC. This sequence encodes CASSRGQGYEQYF.

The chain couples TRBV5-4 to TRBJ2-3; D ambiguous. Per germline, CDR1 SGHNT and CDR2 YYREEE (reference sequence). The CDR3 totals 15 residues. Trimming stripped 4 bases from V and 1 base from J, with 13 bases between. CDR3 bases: TGTGCCAGCAGCCAAGTGGCTCGCGGCACAGATACGCAGTATTTT. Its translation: CASSQVARGTDTQYF.

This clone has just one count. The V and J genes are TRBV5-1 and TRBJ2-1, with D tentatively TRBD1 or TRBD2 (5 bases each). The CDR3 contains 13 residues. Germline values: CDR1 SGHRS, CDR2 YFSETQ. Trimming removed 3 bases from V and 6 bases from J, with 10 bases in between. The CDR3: CASSSEGPNEQFF. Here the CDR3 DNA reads TGCGCCAGCAGCTCAGAGGGACCCAATGAGCAGTTCTTC.

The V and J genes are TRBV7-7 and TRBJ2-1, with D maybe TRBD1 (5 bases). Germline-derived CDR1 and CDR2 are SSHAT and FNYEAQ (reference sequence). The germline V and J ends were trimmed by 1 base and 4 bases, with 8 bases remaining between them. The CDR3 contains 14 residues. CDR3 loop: CASSLGKGYNEQFF. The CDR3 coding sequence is TGTGCCAGCAGCTTAGGAAAGGGGTACAATGAGCAGTTCTTC.

CDR3 in amino acids: CATGPFPEAFF. The CDR3 DNA follows: TGTGCCACCGGGCCTTTCCCTGAAGCTTTCTTT. The chain is built from TRBV10-3 and TRBJ1-1; no definite D call. The CDR3 is made up of 11 amino acids. Germline V gives CDR1 ENHRY, CDR2 SYGVKD. Trimming pared 10 bases from V and 6 bases from J, leaving 12 bases between.

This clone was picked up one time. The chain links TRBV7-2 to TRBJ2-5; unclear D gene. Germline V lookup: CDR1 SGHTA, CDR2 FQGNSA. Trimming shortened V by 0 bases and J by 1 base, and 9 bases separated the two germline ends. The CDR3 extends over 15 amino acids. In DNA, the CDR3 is TGTGCCAGCAGCTTAGCGGGGATAGGCCAAGAGACCCAGTACTTC. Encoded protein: CASSLAGIGQETQYF.

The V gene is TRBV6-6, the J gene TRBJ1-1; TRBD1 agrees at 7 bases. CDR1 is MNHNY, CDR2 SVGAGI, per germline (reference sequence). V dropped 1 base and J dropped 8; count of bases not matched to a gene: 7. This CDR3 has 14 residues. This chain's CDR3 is CASSYLVKGAEAFF. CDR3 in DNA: TGTGCCAGCAGTTACTTGGTTAAGGGGGCCGAAGCTTTCTTT.

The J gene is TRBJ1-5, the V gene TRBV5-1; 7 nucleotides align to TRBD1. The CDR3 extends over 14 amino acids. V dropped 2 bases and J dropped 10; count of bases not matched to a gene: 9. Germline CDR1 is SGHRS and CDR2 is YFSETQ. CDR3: CASSLDLGQLPQHF. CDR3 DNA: TGCGCCAGCAGCTTAGACTTGGGACAGTTACCCCAGCATTTT. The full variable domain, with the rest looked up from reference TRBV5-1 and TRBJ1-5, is KAGVTQTPRYLIKTRGQQVTLSCSPISGHRSVSWYQQTPGQGLQFLFEYFSETQRNKGNFPGRFSGRQFSNSRSEMNVSTLELGDSALYLCASSLDLGQLPQHFGDGTRLSIL.

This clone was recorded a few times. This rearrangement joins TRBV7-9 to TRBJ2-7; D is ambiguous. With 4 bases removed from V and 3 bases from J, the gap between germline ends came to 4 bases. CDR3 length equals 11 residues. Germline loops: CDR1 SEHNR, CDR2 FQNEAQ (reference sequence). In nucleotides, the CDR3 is TGTGCCAGCAGCTCGGACTACGAGCAGTACTTC. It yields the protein CASSSDYEQYF.

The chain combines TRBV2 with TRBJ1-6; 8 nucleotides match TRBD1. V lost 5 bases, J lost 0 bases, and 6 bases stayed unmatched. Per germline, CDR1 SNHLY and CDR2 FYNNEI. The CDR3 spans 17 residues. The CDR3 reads CASSLRQGSSYNSPLHF. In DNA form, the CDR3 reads TGTGCCAGCAGTCTACGACAGGGGAGCTCCTATAATTCACCCCTCCACTTT.

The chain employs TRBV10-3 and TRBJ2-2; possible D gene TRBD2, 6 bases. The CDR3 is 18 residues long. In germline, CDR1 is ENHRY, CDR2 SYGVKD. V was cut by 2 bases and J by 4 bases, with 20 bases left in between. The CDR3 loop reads CAISEPPPLRGSTGELFF. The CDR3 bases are TGTGCCATCAGTGAGCCTCCCCCACTCCGGGGGTCCACCGGGGAGCTGTTTTTT.

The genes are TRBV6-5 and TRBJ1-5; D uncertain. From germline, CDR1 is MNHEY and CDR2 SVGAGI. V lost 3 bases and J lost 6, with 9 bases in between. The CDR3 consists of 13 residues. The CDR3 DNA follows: TGTGCCAGCAGTTATAAGGGAGGTCAGCCCCAGCATTTT. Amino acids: CASSYKGGQPQHF.

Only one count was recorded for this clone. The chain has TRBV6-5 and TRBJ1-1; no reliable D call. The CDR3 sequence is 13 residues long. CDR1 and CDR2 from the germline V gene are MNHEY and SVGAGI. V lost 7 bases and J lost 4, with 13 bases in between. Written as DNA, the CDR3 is TGTGCCAGCACGCGCAGAGAGGGCACTGAAGCTTTCTTT. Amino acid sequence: CASTRREGTEAFF.

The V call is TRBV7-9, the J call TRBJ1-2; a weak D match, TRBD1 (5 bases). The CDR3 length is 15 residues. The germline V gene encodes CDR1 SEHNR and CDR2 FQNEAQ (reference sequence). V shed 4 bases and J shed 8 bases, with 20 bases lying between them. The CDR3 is CASSSAGTPTKGYTF. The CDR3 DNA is TGTGCCAGCAGCTCCGCCGGGACCCCGACAAAGGGCTACACCTTC.

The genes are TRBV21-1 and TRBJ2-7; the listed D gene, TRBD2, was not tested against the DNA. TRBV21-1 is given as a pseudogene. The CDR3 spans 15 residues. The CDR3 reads CASSKEVYLDYEQYF. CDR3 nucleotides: TGTGCCAGCAGCAAAGAGGTTTATCTAGACTACGAGCAGTACTTC.

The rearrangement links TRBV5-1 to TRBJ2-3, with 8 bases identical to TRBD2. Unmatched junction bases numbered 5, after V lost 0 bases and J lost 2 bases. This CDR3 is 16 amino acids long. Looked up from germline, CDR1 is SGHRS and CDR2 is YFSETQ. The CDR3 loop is CASSLEAGVYTDTQYF. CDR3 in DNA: TGCGCCAGCAGCTTGGAAGCGGGGGTTTACACAGATACGCAGTATTTT.

CDR3 loop: CAWVTSEGTEAFF. CDR3 coding DNA: TGTGCCTGGGTGACCTCGGAGGGCACTGAAGCTTTCTTT. This chain links TRBV30 with TRBJ1-1, with D unresolved. The CDR3 consists of 13 residues. Trimming removed 5 bases at V and 4 bases at J, with 14 bases between. The germline gives CDR1 GTSNPN, CDR2 SVGIG (reference sequence).

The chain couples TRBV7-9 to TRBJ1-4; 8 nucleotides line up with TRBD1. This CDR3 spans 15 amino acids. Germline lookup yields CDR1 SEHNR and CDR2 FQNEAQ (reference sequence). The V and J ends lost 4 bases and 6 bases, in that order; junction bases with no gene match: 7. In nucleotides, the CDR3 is TGTGCCAGCAGCTCCAGACAGGGGTACGATGAAAAACTGTTTTTT. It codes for CASSSRQGYDEKLFF.

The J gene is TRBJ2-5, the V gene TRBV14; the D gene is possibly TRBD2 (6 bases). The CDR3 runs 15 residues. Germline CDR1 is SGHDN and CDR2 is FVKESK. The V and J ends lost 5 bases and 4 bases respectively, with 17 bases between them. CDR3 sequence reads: CASSYSPASAETQYF. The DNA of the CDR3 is TGTGCCAGCAGCTACTCTCCCGCTAGCGCAGAGACCCAGTACTTC.

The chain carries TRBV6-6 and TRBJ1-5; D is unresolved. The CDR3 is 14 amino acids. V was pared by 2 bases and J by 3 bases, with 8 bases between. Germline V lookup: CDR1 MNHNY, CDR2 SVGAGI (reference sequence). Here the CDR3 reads CASSYAGYNQPQHF. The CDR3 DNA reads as TGTGCCAGCAGTTACGCGGGCTACAATCAGCCCCAGCATTTT.

CDR3 sequence reads: CASSAGTGKLSKFF. For the CDR3, the DNA is TGTGCCAGCAGTGCCGGGACAGGGAAACTCTCCAAGTTTTTT. V and J are TRBV28 and TRBJ1-4; 9 bases align to TRBD1. Trimming removed 5 bases from V and 16 bases from J; junction bases left unmatched: 14. Looked up from germline, CDR1 is MDHEN and CDR2 is SYDVKM. This CDR3 has 14 residues.